The clone carrying this T cell receptor (beta chain) was counted a few times. This specimen comes from a study of T cells after yellow fever vaccination. TCRdb redid the calling of the 5' RACE reads with MiXCR, one entry per CDR3 protein. The repertoire consists of around 320,000 distinct CDR3 sequences, with around 10% occurring once and the leading ten covering approximately 3%. Germline V CDR1 and CDR2: SGHRS, YFSETQ. The CDR3 contains 17 residues. Trimming at V came to 2 bases and at J to 5 bases, leaving 12 bases not matched to a gene. The chain has TRBV5-1 and TRBJ2-3, with 9 bases that match TRBD2. Sequenced material: CD4+ T cells sorted from PBMCs, taken 45 days after the yellow fever booster vaccination. The sequence derives from a man younger than 35 who received the YFV17D yellow fever vaccine. The CDR3: CASSFGLGAGGQDTQYF. As DNA, the CDR3 is TGCGCCAGCAGCTTCGGGCTTGGGGCGGGGGGGCAAGATACGCAGTATTTT.